Sequencing of this T cell receptor (beta chain) was carried out in a study of shared clonotypes between healthy human individuals. CDR1 is ENHRY and CDR2 is SYGVKD in the germline V gene. Trimming at V came to 0 bases and at J to 3 bases, leaving 3 bases not matched to a gene. The CDR3 length is 16 residues. Points on this clone: What it binds is unknown.

Deep-level settings were used for running the assay. Method: immunoSEQ multiplex PCR; TCRdb's copy keeps in-frame clones and lacks some. The table lists around 2.5 million clones, 93% of them singletons, with 0.35% to 0.45% in the top ten. Regarding the study as a whole: Researchers sampled blood only, noting tissue repertoires likely differ.

The chain couples TRBV10-3 to TRBJ1-4; 8 bases are shared with TRBD1. This TCR came from a man younger than 35 in good health. Some clones in this sample may be carry-over from other donors' samples. Sequenced material: naive CD4+ T cells from PBMCs. Described subset: CD45RA+ positively selected. The CDR3 bases are TGTGCCATCAGTGAGTCGACAGGGGAGGCTAATGAAAAACTGTTTTTT. Residues: CAISESTGEANEKLFF.